This TCR beta chain was identified during a study of blood T cells in healthy people across ages. Through a sample-barcoded 5' primer and a J-beta primer mix, a second PCR was run for about 7 to 12 cycles. TCRdb fed the 5' RACE reads into MiXCR, producing one record per CDR3 protein. The sample shows some 1,000,000 distinct CDR3 sequences, 25% of them seen only once. This CDR3 is 17 amino acids long. V was trimmed by 0 bases and J by 4 bases, leaving 18 bases between them. Germline CDR1 is SGHRS and CDR2 is YFSETQ. The same data also contributed to another study, on T cells of mothers and their children. According to that study: Every mother produced more than 10 million TCR beta CDR3 reads, whereas every child provided around 3 million. When mothers and children were related, their normalized repertoire overlap, which was always slightly higher, did not differ significantly from that of unrelated pairs. The data showed no persistent microchimeric T cell clones.

The chain carries TRBV5-1 and TRBJ2-3; D is perhaps TRBD1 or TRBD2 (5 bases each). The specimen was blood. The receptor's source is a girl aged 2 to 10 in good health. CDR3 in amino acids: CASSLGVRAGSADTQYF. CDR3 bases: TGCGCCAGCAGCTTGGGGGTTAGGGCAGGGAGCGCAGATACGCAGTATTTT.